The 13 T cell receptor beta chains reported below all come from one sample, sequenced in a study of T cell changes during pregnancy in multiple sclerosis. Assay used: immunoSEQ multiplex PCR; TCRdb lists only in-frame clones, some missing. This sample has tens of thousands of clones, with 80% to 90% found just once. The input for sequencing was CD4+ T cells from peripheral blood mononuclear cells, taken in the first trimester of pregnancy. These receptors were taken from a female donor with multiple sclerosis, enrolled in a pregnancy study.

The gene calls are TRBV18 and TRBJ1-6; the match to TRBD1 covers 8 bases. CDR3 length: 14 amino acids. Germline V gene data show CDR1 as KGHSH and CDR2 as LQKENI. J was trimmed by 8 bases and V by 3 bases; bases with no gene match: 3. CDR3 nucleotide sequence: TGTGCCAGCTCACCGACAGGGGTGGATTCACCCCTCCACTTT. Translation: CASSPTGVDSPLHF. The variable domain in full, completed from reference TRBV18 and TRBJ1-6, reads NAGVMQNPRHLVRRRGQEARLRCSPMKGHSHVYWYRQLPEEGLKFMVYLQKENIIDESGMPKERFSAEFPKEGPSILRIQQVVRGDSAAYFCASSPTGVDSPLHFGNGTRLTVT.

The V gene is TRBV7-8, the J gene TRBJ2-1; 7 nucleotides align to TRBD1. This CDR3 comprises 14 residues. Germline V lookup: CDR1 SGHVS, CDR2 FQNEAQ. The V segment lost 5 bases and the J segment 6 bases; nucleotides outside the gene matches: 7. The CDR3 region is CASSTPSGGNEQFF. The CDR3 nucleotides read TGTGCCAGCAGCACGCCTTCAGGGGGCAATGAGCAGTTCTTC.

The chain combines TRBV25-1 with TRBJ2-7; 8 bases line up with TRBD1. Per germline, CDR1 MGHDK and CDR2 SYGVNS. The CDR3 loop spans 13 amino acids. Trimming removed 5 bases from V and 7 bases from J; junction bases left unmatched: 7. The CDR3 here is CASSRPGGWEQYF. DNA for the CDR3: TGTGCCAGCAGTAGACCAGGGGGCTGGGAGCAGTACTTC.

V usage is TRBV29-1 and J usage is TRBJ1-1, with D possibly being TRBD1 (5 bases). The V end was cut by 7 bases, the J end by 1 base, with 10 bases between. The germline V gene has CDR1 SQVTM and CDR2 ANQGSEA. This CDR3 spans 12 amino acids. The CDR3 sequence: CSAQESNTEAFF. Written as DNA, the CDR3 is TGCAGCGCACAGGAATCGAACACTGAAGCTTTCTTT.

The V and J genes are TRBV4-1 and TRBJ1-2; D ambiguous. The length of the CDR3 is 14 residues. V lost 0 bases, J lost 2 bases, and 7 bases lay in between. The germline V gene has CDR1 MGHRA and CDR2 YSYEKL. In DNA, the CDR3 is TGCGCCAGCAGCCAAGAGCAGATAAACTATGGCTACACCTTC. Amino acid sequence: CASSQEQINYGYTF.

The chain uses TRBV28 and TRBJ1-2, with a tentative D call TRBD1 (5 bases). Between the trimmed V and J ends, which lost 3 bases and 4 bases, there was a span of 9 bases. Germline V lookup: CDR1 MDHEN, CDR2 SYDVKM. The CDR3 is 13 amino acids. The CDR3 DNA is TGTGCCAGCAGTTTTCAGGGCCTCTATGGCTACACCTTC. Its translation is CASSFQGLYGYTF.

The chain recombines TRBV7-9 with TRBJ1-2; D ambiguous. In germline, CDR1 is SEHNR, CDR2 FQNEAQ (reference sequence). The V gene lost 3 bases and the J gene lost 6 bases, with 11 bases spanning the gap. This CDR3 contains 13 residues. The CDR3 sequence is CASSLEGGDGYTF. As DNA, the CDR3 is TGTGCCAGCAGCTTGGAGGGAGGCGATGGCTACACCTTC.

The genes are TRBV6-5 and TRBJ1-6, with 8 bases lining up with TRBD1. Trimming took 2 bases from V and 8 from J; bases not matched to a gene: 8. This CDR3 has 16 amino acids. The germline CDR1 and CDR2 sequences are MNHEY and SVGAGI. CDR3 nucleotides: TGTGCCAGCAGTTACCGAGGACAGGGCAAAGATTCACCCCTCCACTTT. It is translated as CASSYRGQGKDSPLHF.

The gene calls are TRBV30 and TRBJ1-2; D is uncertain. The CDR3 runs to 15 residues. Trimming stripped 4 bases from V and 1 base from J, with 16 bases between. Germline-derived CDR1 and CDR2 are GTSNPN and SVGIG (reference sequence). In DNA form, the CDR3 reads TGTGCCTGGAACGCAGTGGGGAGTGTTAACTATGGCTACACCTTC. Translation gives CAWNAVGSVNYGYTF.

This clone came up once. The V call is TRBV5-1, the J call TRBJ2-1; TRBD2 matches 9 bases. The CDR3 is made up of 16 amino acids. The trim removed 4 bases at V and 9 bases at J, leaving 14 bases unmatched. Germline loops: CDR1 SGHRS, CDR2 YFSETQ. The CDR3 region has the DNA TGCGCCAGCAGCCTGGCGGGGGGGAGTATCAATCCTGAGCAGTTCTTC. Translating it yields CASSLAGGSINPEQFF.

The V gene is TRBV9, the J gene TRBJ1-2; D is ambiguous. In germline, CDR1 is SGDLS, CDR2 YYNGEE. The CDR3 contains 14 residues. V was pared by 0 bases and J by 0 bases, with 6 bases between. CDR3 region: CASSVDAANYGYTF. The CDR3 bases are TGTGCCAGCAGCGTAGACGCGGCTAACTATGGCTACACCTTC.

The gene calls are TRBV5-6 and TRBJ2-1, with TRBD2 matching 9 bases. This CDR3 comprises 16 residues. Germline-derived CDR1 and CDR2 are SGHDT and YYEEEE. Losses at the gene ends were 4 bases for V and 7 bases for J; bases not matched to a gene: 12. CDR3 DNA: TGTGCCAGCAGCGAAACGGGACTAGCCAATCCAAATGAGCAGTTCTTC. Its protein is CASSETGLANPNEQFF.

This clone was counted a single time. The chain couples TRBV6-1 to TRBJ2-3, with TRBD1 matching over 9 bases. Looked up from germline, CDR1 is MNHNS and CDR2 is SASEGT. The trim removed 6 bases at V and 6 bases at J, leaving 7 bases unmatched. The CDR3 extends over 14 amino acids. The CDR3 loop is CASSGGQGWDTQYF. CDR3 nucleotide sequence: TGTGCCAGCAGCGGGGGACAGGGATGGGATACGCAGTATTTT.